These 3 T cell receptor beta chains were all obtained from the same sample, sequenced in a study of T-cell memory formation after mild COVID-19. TCRdb fed the 5' RACE reads into MiXCR, producing one record per CDR3 protein. The sample has roughly 52,000 distinct CDR3 sequences; about 7.3% are singletons. Sequencing used PBMCs or a T cell subset sorted from them (not recorded which). These receptors were obtained from a man between 18 and 29 years old who had mild COVID-19 (a few samples of this study predate the infection). Cell type and time point are not known.

This clonotype was counted between two and nine times. The V call is TRBV2, the J call TRBJ1-6; D uncertain. CDR3 length: 15 amino acids. In germline, CDR1 is SNHLY, CDR2 FYNNEI. Trimming removed 7 bases from V and 0 bases from J, with 10 bases in between. For the CDR3, the DNA is TGTGCCAGCAATCCACCTCCCTCCTATAATTCACCCCTCCACTTT. Protein product: CASNPPPSYNSPLHF.

The chain combines TRBV19 with TRBJ1-1; 7 bases match TRBD1. The CDR3 spans 13 residues. The germline gives CDR1 LNHDA, CDR2 SQIVND (reference sequence). Trimming at V came to 4 bases and at J to 8 bases, leaving 7 bases not matched to a gene. The CDR3 is CASSTLTGREAFF. The CDR3 coding sequence is TGTGCCAGTAGTACCCTGACAGGGAGAGAAGCTTTCTTT.

This clonotype was recorded many times. The gene calls are TRBV5-5 and TRBJ2-3, with D possibly matching TRBD1 (5 bases). CDR1 SGHKS and CDR2 YYEKEE come from the germline V gene (reference sequence). CDR3 length: 13 residues. Trimming cost V 4 bases and J 3 bases, with 9 bases left between them. CDR3 sequence: CASSGQGTDTQYF. CDR3 coding DNA: TGTGCCAGCAGCGGCCAGGGTACAGATACGCAGTATTTT.